The 26 T cell receptor beta chains presented below share a single source sample, sequenced in a study of CD4 T cells in relation to SARS-CoV-2 and coronaviruses. The unexposed donors gave CD4+ T cells in 2011-2018, prior to COVID-19. Isolation of CD4+ T cells took place after less than 11 days in culture. Antigens for these TCRs are unknown. The assay was immunoSEQ multiplex PCR, and TCRdb's table has in-frame clones only and misses some. Seen here are 27,000 or so clones, 60% to 85% observed once, and the top ten hold less than 20%. Sequenced material: CD4+ T cells from PBMCs, cultured in vitro. These receptors were taken from a human donor in good health.

The chain couples TRBV7-2 to TRBJ2-7; 13 bases fit TRBD2. This CDR3 contains 16 residues. CDR1 is SGHTA, CDR2 FQGNSA, per germline. The J segment lost 10 bases and the V segment lost 4 bases, leaving 13 bases of the junction unmatched. The CDR3 sequence: CASSSMVGGLAGLQYF. CDR3 nucleotide sequence: TGTGCCAGCAGCTCGATGGTTGGGGGACTAGCGGGGTTACAGTACTTC.

The gene calls are TRBV19 and TRBJ2-3, with D uncertain. This CDR3 contains 15 residues. V shed 0 bases and J shed 5 bases, with 12 bases lying between them. Germline values: CDR1 LNHDA, CDR2 SQIVND (reference sequence). In nucleotides, the CDR3 is TGTGCCAGTAGTATAGATCCCTTCTCCTTAGATACGCAGTATTTT. Translation gives CASSIDPFSLDTQYF.

This clone was recorded a few times. This chain connects TRBV5-1 to TRBJ1-1, with a possible D match to TRBD1 (5 bases). CDR1 and CDR2 (germline): SGHRS, YFSETQ. The length of the CDR3 is 14 residues. Deletions cut 0 bases from V and 1 base from J, with 7 bases between. DNA of the CDR3: TGCGCCAGCAGCTTGGACACAGGGAACACTGAAGCTTTCTTT. As protein: CASSLDTGNTEAFF.

V and J are TRBV10-3 and TRBJ1-2; D is ambiguous. V was shortened by 3 bases and J by 8 bases, with 10 bases between the two germline ends. The CDR3 runs 12 residues. Per germline, CDR1 ENHRY and CDR2 SYGVKD. CDR3 coding DNA: TGTGCCATCAGTGACCCCGAGCGGGGCTACACCTTC. Its translation is CAISDPERGYTF.

The table lists this clone with a few counts. The chain combines TRBV5-4 with TRBJ2-1, with TRBD2 as a possible D gene (5 bases). There are 15 residues in the CDR3. Germline CDR1 and CDR2: SGHNT and YYREEE (reference sequence). V gave up 2 bases and J gave up 4 bases, with 13 bases separating them. CDR3 DNA: TGTGCCAGCAGCTTAGGGCGGGCAAGATACAATGAGCAGTTCTTC. This gives the protein CASSLGRARYNEQFF.

This chain links TRBV5-6 with TRBJ1-6, with D unresolved. CDR1 SGHDT and CDR2 YYEEEE come from the germline V gene. This CDR3 comprises 15 residues. V was trimmed by 2 bases and J by 7 bases, leaving 13 bases between them. The CDR3 nucleotides read TGTGCCAGCAGCTTTACGCACGGGGAAAATTCACCCCTCCACTTT. Translation gives CASSFTHGENSPLHF.

The V and J genes are TRBV19 and TRBJ1-4; the match to TRBD1 covers 11 bases. Germline CDR1 LNHDA, CDR2 SQIVND (reference sequence). The V gene end was trimmed by 5 bases and the J gene end by 7 bases; junction bases not matched to a gene: 9. The length of the CDR3 is 16 residues. CDR3 nucleotides: TGTGCCAGTAGTGGAAAACCGGGACAGGGGGGTGAAAAACTGTTTTTT. Protein sequence: CASSGKPGQGGEKLFF.

The rearrangement links TRBV28 to TRBJ2-5, with 8 bases identical to TRBD2. Germline CDR1 reads MDHEN; CDR2 reads SYDVKM. With 1 base clipped from V and 8 bases from J, the junction kept 3 bases outside the gene matches. The CDR3 runs 13 residues. CDR3: CASSLFAGGTQYF. Here the CDR3 DNA reads TGTGCCAGCAGTTTATTTGCGGGAGGAACCCAGTACTTC.

In DNA, the CDR3 is TGTGCCAGCAGCCTCAGTGGTAGCAATCAGCCCCAGCATTTT. It encodes CASSLSGSNQPQHF. The chain carries TRBV6-5 and TRBJ1-5; D not resolved. Per the germline V gene, CDR1 is MNHEY and CDR2 is SVGAGI. V was clipped by 6 bases and J by 0 bases, with 9 bases between them. This CDR3 is 14 amino acids long.

This rearrangement joins TRBV27 to TRBJ2-1, with 7 positions matching TRBD2. CDR1 is MNHEY and CDR2 is SMNVEV in the germline V gene (reference sequence). The CDR3 sequence is 15 residues long. Germline trimming cut 6 bases from V and 9 bases from J; bases unmatched to any gene: 14. CDR3 loop: CASSSPAGKKSEQFF. The CDR3 DNA reads as TGTGCCAGCAGCTCGCCAGCGGGGAAAAAGAGTGAGCAGTTCTTC.

V usage is TRBV9 and J usage is TRBJ2-3; 10 bases match TRBD2. J was trimmed by 6 bases and V by 6 bases; bases with no gene match: 10. CDR1 SGDLS and CDR2 YYNGEE come from the germline V gene. The CDR3 consists of 15 residues. The CDR3 region is CASTLAGEAMDTQYF. CDR3 nucleotides: TGTGCCAGCACCCTAGCGGGAGAGGCCATGGATACGCAGTATTTT.

This sequence joins TRBV5-6 and TRBJ2-7; D unresolved. The CDR3 extends over 10 amino acids. Germline V lookup: CDR1 SGHDT, CDR2 YYEEEE. V lost 9 bases, J lost 4 bases, and 8 bases lay in between. This chain's CDR3 is CATVEYEQYF. The CDR3 coding sequence is TGTGCCACCGTCGAATACGAGCAGTACTTC.

The chain recombines TRBV19 with TRBJ2-7; a weak D match, TRBD1 (5 bases). This CDR3 spans 14 amino acids. V was cut by 3 bases and J by 5 bases, with 14 bases left in between. Germline CDR1 reads LNHDA; CDR2 reads SQIVND (reference sequence). CDR3 in DNA: TGTGCCAGTAGTATGGGGCAGGCTTCGGACGAGCAGTACTTC. This encodes CASSMGQASDEQYF. Full variable domain (outside the CDR3, taken from reference TRBV19 and TRBJ2-7): DGGITQSPKYLFRKEGQNVTLSCEQNLNHDAMYWYRQDPGQGLRLIYYSQIVNDFQKGDIAEGYSVSREKKESFPLTVTSAQKNPTAFYLCASSMGQASDEQYFGPGTRLTVT.

The chain has TRBV2 and TRBJ2-6, with 9 bases fitting TRBD1. Germline V lookup: CDR1 SNHLY, CDR2 FYNNEI. This CDR3 is built from 20 residues. V was pared by 5 bases and J by 0 bases, with 14 bases of the junction left unmatched. The chain's CDR3 is CASSFYRGLRPGSGANVLTF. The DNA of the CDR3 is TGTGCCAGCAGTTTTTACAGGGGGCTCAGACCTGGCTCTGGGGCCAACGTCCTGACTTTC.

The chain recombines TRBV7-2 with TRBJ2-7; D ambiguous. The CDR3 consists of 12 residues. V was clipped by 1 base and J by 7 bases, with 8 bases between them. CDR1 SGHTA and CDR2 FQGNSA come from the germline V gene. The CDR3 sequence is CASSLDGREQYF. In DNA, the CDR3 is TGTGCCAGCAGCTTAGACGGCCGAGAGCAGTACTTC.

This clone came up a few times. The rearrangement links TRBV4-2 to TRBJ2-7; 8 bases match TRBD2. Germline assignment: CDR1 LGHNA and CDR2 YNFKEQ. This CDR3 has 16 residues. V was clipped by 5 bases and J by 1 base; unmatched bases: 10. Here the CDR3 reads CASSDKGLVASYEQYF. The CDR3 DNA reads TGTGCCAGCAGCGACAAGGGACTAGTCGCGTCCTACGAGCAGTACTTC.

V and J are TRBV5-1 and TRBJ2-1; 10 nucleotides agree with TRBD1. This CDR3 contains 15 residues. Germline V gives CDR1 SGHRS, CDR2 YFSETQ. The junction had 2 bases not matched to a gene; V was cut back by 4 bases and J by 1 base. The CDR3 DNA sequence: TGCGCCAGCAGCCCGGACAGGGGGTCCTACAATGAGCAGTTCTTC. Translation: CASSPDRGSYNEQFF.

This chain joins TRBV5-6 and TRBJ2-5, with D perhaps TRBD1 or TRBD2 (5 bases each). Per the germline V gene, CDR1 is SGHDT and CDR2 is YYEEEE. V dropped 0 bases and J dropped 5 bases, with 11 bases sitting between them. CDR3 length: 14 residues. CDR3 coding DNA: TGTGCCAGCAGCTTGGGTCCGGGACGGGAGACCCAGTACTTC. It specifies CASSLGPGRETQYF.

This chain uses TRBV29-1 with TRBJ1-4; D not certain. The CDR3 runs 14 residues. Germline lookup yields CDR1 SQVTM and CDR2 ANQGSEA. Trimming shortened V by 3 bases and J by 2 bases, and 10 bases separated the two germline ends. CDR3 nucleotide sequence: TGCAGCGTTGAGGATTCTAGGACTAATGAAAAACTGTTTTTT. Its translation: CSVEDSRTNEKLFF.

The chain joins TRBV9 to TRBJ1-3; no firm D call. The CDR3 consists of 15 residues. Trimming took off 4 bases at V and 0 bases at J, with 11 bases between the two ends. CDR1 and CDR2 (germline): SGDLS, YYNGEE. The CDR3 is CASSPAPASGNTIYF. For the CDR3, the DNA is TGTGCCAGCAGCCCAGCCCCTGCCTCTGGAAACACCATATATTTT.

In its sample, this clone was seen a few times. The rearrangement joins TRBV6-2 or TRBV6-3 to TRBJ1-1, with 8 nucleotides matching TRBD1. J gave up 10 bases and V 5 bases, and 6 bases lay outside the gene matches. CDR1 is MNHEY and CDR2 is SVGEGT in the germline V gene. The CDR3 length is 12 residues. CDR3 bases: TGTGCCAGCAGTCCCAGGGGGCGCGGAGCTTTCTTT. Protein: CASSPRGRGAFF.

The chain is built from TRBV9 and TRBJ2-7; 10 nucleotides match TRBD1. This CDR3 has 15 amino acids. J was trimmed by 0 bases and V by 4 bases; bases with no gene match: 4. The germline CDR1 and CDR2 sequences are SGDLS and YYNGEE. The CDR3 protein is CASSPRQGASYEQYF. The CDR3 nucleotides are TGTGCCAGCAGCCCTCGACAGGGGGCCTCCTACGAGCAGTACTTC.

This clone was found a few times. This chain links TRBV7-2 with TRBJ1-5; 10 bases agree with TRBD1. The ends lost 1 base at V and 7 bases at J; junction bases unmatched: 4. The length of the CDR3 is 15 residues. Germline V gene data show CDR1 as SGHTA and CDR2 as FQGNSA. CDR3 nucleotide sequence: TGTGCCAGCAGCTTAGGGTGGACAGGGGGGCAGCCCCAGCATTTT. This codes for CASSLGWTGGQPQHF.

The chain has TRBV29-1 and TRBJ1-4, with a tentative D call TRBD1 (6 bases). Germline V gives CDR1 SQVTM, CDR2 ANQGSEA. V dropped 6 bases and J dropped 2 bases, with 7 bases sitting between them. This CDR3 is built from 12 residues. This CDR3 is CSVGQTNEKLFF. CDR3 nucleotides: TGCAGCGTCGGACAGACTAATGAAAAACTGTTTTTT.

This chain joins TRBV5-1 and TRBJ1-4; D unclear. This CDR3 is 14 amino acids long. V shed 2 bases and J shed 0 bases, with 5 bases lying between them. From germline, CDR1 is SGHRS and CDR2 YFSETQ. The CDR3 loop reads CASSLSATNEKLFF. The CDR3, as DNA: TGCGCCAGCAGCTTATCTGCAACTAATGAAAAACTGTTTTTT.

A single count supports this clone. The V call is TRBV4-1, the J call TRBJ2-3, with 14 nucleotides matching TRBD2. This CDR3 is 14 amino acids long. CDR1 is MGHRA, CDR2 YSYEKL, per germline. V shed 3 bases, J shed 10 bases, and the junction held 3 bases outside the gene matches. The CDR3 loop is CASSQGTSGSSQYF. The CDR3 coding sequence is TGCGCCAGCAGCCAGGGGACTAGCGGGAGCTCGCAGTATTTT.